The 32 T cell receptor beta chains below come from one sample, sequenced in a study of blood T cell repertoires in COVID-19. Generated by immunoSEQ multiplex PCR, the TCRdb table keeps only in-frame clones and is missing some. The sample has approximately 450,000 clones, roughly nine tenths seen once; the top ten hold just under 2%. Specimen: PBMCs or T cells enriched from blood (not recorded which). The receptors were sampled from a woman between 18 and 29 years old with acute COVID-19.

The chain carries TRBV11-2 and TRBJ2-1, with 11 bases matching TRBD2. The CDR3 runs 16 residues. Germline lookup yields CDR1 SGHAT and CDR2 FQNNGV. V lost 0 bases, J lost 6 bases, and 4 bases stayed unmatched. The DNA for the CDR3 is TGTGCCAGCAGCTTAGATCTCCTAGCGGGGGGCAATGAGCAGTTCTTC. Its translation: CASSLDLLAGGNEQFF. Complete variable domain (other parts from reference TRBV11-2 and TRBJ2-1): EAGVAQSPRYKIIEKRQSVAFWCNPISGHATLYWYQQILGQGPKLLIQFQNNGVVDDSQLPKDRFSAERLKGVDSTLKIQPAKLEDSAVYLCASSLDLLAGGNEQFFGPGTRLTVL.

The V gene is TRBV7-9, the J gene TRBJ1-5; 7 nucleotides line up with TRBD1. With V trimmed by 5 bases and J by 2 bases, 6 bases remained unmatched. Germline V gives CDR1 SEHNR, CDR2 FQNEAQ (reference sequence). There are 15 residues in the CDR3. The CDR3 DNA reads as TGTGCCAGCAGCAACTATGGACAGGGCAATCAGCCCCAGCATTTT. Translation gives CASSNYGQGNQPQHF. The entire variable domain, with the rest obtained from reference TRBV7-9 and TRBJ1-5, is as follows: DTGVSQNPRHKITKRGQNVTFRCDPISEHNRLYWYRQTLGQGPEFLTYFQNEAQLEKSRLLSDRFSAERPKGSFSTLEIQRTEQGDSAMYLCASSNYGQGNQPQHFGDGTRLSIL.

The chain joins TRBV18 to TRBJ2-1; a possible D gene is TRBD1 (6 bases). This CDR3 region has 16 residues. Trimming shortened V by 2 bases and J by 4 bases, and 15 bases separated the two germline ends. Germline loops: CDR1 KGHSH, CDR2 LQKENI. DNA of the CDR3: TGTGCCAGCTCACCAGGAAACCGGGACACTTACAATGAGCAGTTCTTC. It is translated as CASSPGNRDTYNEQFF.

A remark on this clone: The identical CDR3 is also encoded by other nucleotide sequences in the sample. This chain connects TRBV24-1 to TRBJ1-2; the match to TRBD1 covers 10 bases. Germline CDR1 KGHDR, CDR2 SFDVKD. CDR3 length equals 15 residues. With 4 bases clipped from V and 2 bases from J, the junction kept 3 bases outside the gene matches. CDR3 sequence: CATSDPGQGNYGYTF. In DNA form, the CDR3 reads TGTGCCACCAGTGACCCGGGACAGGGGAACTATGGCTACACCTTC.

The chain is built from TRBV9 and TRBJ1-4; possibly TRBD1 for D (6 bases). CDR1 and CDR2 from the germline V gene are SGDLS and YYNGEE. The CDR3 is 15 residues long. V was shortened by 0 bases and J by 5 bases, with 11 bases between the two germline ends. This CDR3 is CASSVGTVTNEKLFF. CDR3 nucleotides: TGTGCCAGCAGCGTAGGGACAGTAACGAATGAAAAACTGTTTTTT. Full variable domain (remainder filled in from reference TRBV9 and TRBJ1-4): DSGVTQTPKHLITATGQRVTLRCSPRSGDLSVYWYQQSLDQGLQFLIQYYNGEERAKGNILERFSAQQFPDLHSELNLSSLELGDSALYFCASSVGTVTNEKLFFGSGTQLSVL.

The chain carries TRBV2 and TRBJ2-3, with D unclear. Germline V lookup: CDR1 SNHLY, CDR2 FYNNEI. This CDR3 is 14 amino acids long. CDR3 in DNA: TGTGCTTCCTGTCTACTCGTTAGCACAGATACGCAGTATTTT. It encodes CASCLLVSTDTQYF.

The V and J genes are TRBV7-9 and TRBJ2-3; perhaps TRBD2 as D (5 bases). V lost 5 bases and J 0 bases, leaving 9 bases between the germline ends. The CDR3 runs 14 residues. Germline values: CDR1 SEHNR, CDR2 FQNEAQ (reference sequence). CDR3 in DNA: TGTGCCAGCAGCCGAGGGCGTAGCACAGATACGCAGTATTTT. This sequence encodes CASSRGRSTDTQYF.

The chain has TRBV29-1 and TRBJ2-5; tentative D call: TRBD1 (6 bases). This CDR3 is built from 13 residues. Germline CDR1 reads SQVTM; CDR2 reads ANQGSEA. V dropped 4 bases and J dropped 2 bases, with 11 bases sitting between them. CDR3 in DNA: TGCAGCGTTGTGGTACAGGGTCAAGAGACCCAGTACTTC. It encodes CSVVVQGQETQYF. Combining the CDR3 with reference TRBV29-1 and TRBJ2-5 gives the whole variable domain SAVISQKPSRDICQRGTSLTIQCQVDSQVTMMFWYRQQPGQSLTLIATANQGSEATYESGFVIDKFPISRPNLTFSTLTVSNMSPEDSSIYLCSVVVQGQETQYFGPGTRLLVL.

The count of this clone is one. The gene calls are TRBV5-8 and TRBJ1-4; weak D call: TRBD1 (6 bases). This CDR3 is 14 amino acids long. Trimming removed 0 bases at V and 7 bases at J, with 10 bases between. The germline CDR1 and CDR2 sequences are SGHTS and YDEGEE. DNA for the CDR3: TGTGCCAGCAGCTTGGAGAACAGGGTTGAAAAACTGTTTTTT. It codes for CASSLENRVEKLFF.

This chain joins TRBV12-3 or TRBV12-4 and TRBJ1-1; the D is unclear. Trimming removed 3 bases from V and 6 bases from J, with 11 bases in between. This CDR3 has 13 residues. The chain's CDR3 is CASSFGHSSEAFF. The CDR3 DNA reads as TGTGCCAGCAGTTTTGGGCATTCGTCTGAAGCTTTCTTT.

The chain joins TRBV5-5 to TRBJ2-3; perhaps TRBD2 as D (6 bases). Germline lookup yields CDR1 SGHKS and CDR2 YYEKEE (reference sequence). The CDR3 has 16 amino acids. V was shortened by 0 bases and J by 4 bases, with 15 bases between the two germline ends. The CDR3 nucleotides are TGTGCCAGCAGCTTGGCCCCGGGGGTGAGGGCAGATACGCAGTATTTT. Translation gives CASSLAPGVRADTQYF.

The J gene is TRBJ2-7, the V gene TRBV15; TRBD1 might be the D (6 bases). CDR1 is LNHNV, CDR2 YYDKDF, per germline (reference sequence). Trimming left V 4 bases short and J 2 bases short, with 9 bases between. The CDR3 spans 13 residues. CDR3: CATSKGGTYEQYF. The CDR3 DNA sequence: TGTGCCACCAGCAAAGGGGGTACCTACGAGCAGTACTTC.

The chain uses TRBV18 and TRBJ2-3, with 10 bases matching TRBD2. The V segment lost 0 bases and the J segment 4 bases; nucleotides outside the gene matches: 4. The CDR3 spans 16 residues. CDR1 KGHSH and CDR2 LQKENI come from the germline V gene. The CDR3 DNA is TGTGCCAGCTCACCACCGCGGCTAGCGGGAGCAGATACGCAGTATTTT. This codes for CASSPPRLAGADTQYF.

J is TRBJ2-7 and V is TRBV27; tentative D call: TRBD1 (6 bases). This CDR3 has 13 residues. Germline V lookup: CDR1 MNHEY, CDR2 SMNVEV (reference sequence). Deletions cut 7 bases from V and 7 bases from J, with 17 bases between. For the CDR3, the DNA is TGTGCCAGCAAGACACAGGGCTCGAGAGAGCAGTACTTC. Its translation: CASKTQGSREQYF.

The chain has TRBV5-5 and TRBJ2-7; 8 bases agree with TRBD1. Trimming at V came to 4 bases and at J to 3 bases, leaving 3 bases not matched to a gene. The CDR3 runs 13 residues. In germline, CDR1 is SGHKS, CDR2 YYEKEE (reference sequence). CDR3 loop: CASSRDRSYEQYF. The CDR3 region has the DNA TGTGCCAGCAGCCGGGACAGGAGCTACGAGCAGTACTTC.

The genes are TRBV5-6 and TRBJ2-1; TRBD2 aligns across 10 bases. Per germline, CDR1 SGHDT and CDR2 YYEEEE. This CDR3 contains 15 residues. Trimming removed 4 bases from V and 3 bases from J; junction bases left unmatched: 4. In DNA form, the CDR3 reads TGTGCCAGCAGCGATGGGACTAGCGTCTACAATGAGCAGTTCTTC. This codes for CASSDGTSVYNEQFF. The entire variable domain, with the rest obtained from reference TRBV5-6 and TRBJ2-1, is as follows: DAGVTQSPTHLIKTRGQQVTLRCSPKSGHDTVSWYQQALGQGPQFIFQYYEEEERQRGNFPDRFSGHQFPNYSSELNVNALLLGDSALYLCASSDGTSVYNEQFFGPGTRLTVL.

In this sample, this clone turned up once. J is TRBJ1-6 and V is TRBV10-2; D is ambiguous. CDR1 and CDR2 (germline): WSHSY, SAAADI. V lost 3 bases and J lost 6, with 3 bases in between. The CDR3 is 12 amino acids. CDR3 nucleotide sequence: TGCGCCAGCAGTGACGGTAATTCACCCCTCCACTTT. Amino acids: CASSDGNSPLHF.

This chain joins TRBV11-1 and TRBJ2-1; weak D call: TRBD2 (6 bases). The CDR3 is 13 amino acids. V lost 0 bases, J lost 9 bases, and 9 bases lay in between. Germline CDR1 and CDR2: SGHAT and FQDESV (reference sequence). CDR3 protein: CASSLAWGGEQFF. In DNA, the CDR3 is TGTGCCAGCAGCTTAGCGTGGGGAGGTGAGCAGTTCTTC.

The chain has TRBV28 and TRBJ1-1, with D possibly being TRBD1 (6 bases). V was cut by 10 bases and J by 1 base, with 13 bases left in between. Germline-derived CDR1 and CDR2 are MDHEN and SYDVKM. This CDR3 is 13 amino acids long. In nucleotides, the CDR3 is TGTGCCACCGAGGGGGTCGGGAACACTGAAGCTTTCTTT. The encoded protein is CATEGVGNTEAFF.

The gene calls are TRBV10-3 and TRBJ1-5; weak D call: TRBD1 (6 bases). Trimming cost V 6 bases and J 0 bases, with 18 bases left between them. The CDR3 contains 17 residues. CDR1 and CDR2 from the germline V gene are ENHRY and SYGVKD. The CDR3 region has the DNA TGTGCCATCAGCGCTTCCCGGGACATTAATAGCAATCAGCCCCAGCATTTT. Translated: CAISASRDINSNQPQHF.

This clone was counted once. The V call is TRBV19, the J call TRBJ1-6; no firm D call. Germline V gene lookup returns CDR1 LNHDA and CDR2 SQIVND (reference sequence). V was cut by 5 bases and J by 0 bases, with 14 bases left in between. The CDR3 length is 17 residues. In DNA, the CDR3 is TGTGCCAGTAGTTATTCTCCATTGAGCTCCTATAATTCACCCCTCCACTTT. Encoded protein: CASSYSPLSSYNSPLHF. The variable domain in full, completed from reference TRBV19 and TRBJ1-6, reads DGGITQSPKYLFRKEGQNVTLSCEQNLNHDAMYWYRQDPGQGLRLIYYSQIVNDFQKGDIAEGYSVSREKKESFPLTVTSAQKNPTAFYLCASSYSPLSSYNSPLHFGNGTRLTVT.

This chain connects TRBV6-2 or TRBV6-3 to TRBJ2-1; TRBD1 matches 10 bases. V was pared by 6 bases and J by 6 bases, with 5 bases of the junction left unmatched. The CDR3 is made up of 14 amino acids. Looked up from germline, CDR1 is MNHEY and CDR2 is SVGEGT. The CDR3 sequence: CASSRQGASNEQFF. As DNA, the CDR3 is TGTGCCAGCAGCAGACAGGGGGCCTCCAATGAGCAGTTCTTC.

The genes are TRBV7-2 and TRBJ1-4; unclear D gene. Trimming pared 5 bases from V and 8 bases from J, leaving 18 bases between. CDR3 size: 15 residues. Germline V gene data show CDR1 as SGHTA and CDR2 as FQGNSA. In DNA form, the CDR3 reads TGTGCCAGCAGCCCCTATCGGGTGGCGGCGGAAAAACTGTTTTTT. Encoded protein: CASSPYRVAAEKLFF.

The chain links TRBV4-2 to TRBJ1-2, with no clear D. CDR1 and CDR2 from the germline V gene are LGHNA and YNFKEQ. CDR3 length: 13 residues. V lost 0 bases to trimming and J lost 8 bases, with 10 bases between them. CDR3: CASSQDRGSGYTF. DNA of the CDR3: TGTGCCAGCAGCCAAGATAGAGGGTCCGGCTACACCTTC.

In its sample, this clone was seen a few times. The gene calls are TRBV25-1 and TRBJ1-4; D remains ambiguous. This CDR3 contains 15 residues. Germline V lookup: CDR1 MGHDK, CDR2 SYGVNS. Trimming took 1 base from V and 7 from J, leaving 13 bases between them. The CDR3 loop is CASSEFGGLSEKLFF. CDR3 DNA sequence: TGTGCCAGCAGTGAATTCGGAGGACTAAGTGAAAAACTGTTTTTT.

This clone was seen a handful of times. This chain connects TRBV27 to TRBJ2-7, with D possibly being TRBD2 (5 bases). This CDR3 has 15 amino acids. The germline gives CDR1 MNHEY, CDR2 SMNVEV (reference sequence). V lost 8 bases and J 3 bases, leaving 20 bases between the germline ends. In DNA form, the CDR3 reads TGTGCCAGCTTCGGACTCGCGGCTGTGGGCTACGAGCAGTACTTC. Its protein product is CASFGLAAVGYEQYF.

This clone was recorded once. The V call is TRBV6-2 or TRBV6-3, the J call TRBJ2-3; D ambiguous. The germline gives CDR1 MNHEY, CDR2 SVGEGT. The CDR3 runs 14 residues. Trimming removed 2 bases from V and 4 bases from J, with 10 bases in between. The CDR3 loop reads CASSYAQSPDTQYF. CDR3 DNA: TGTGCCAGCAGTTACGCTCAGTCTCCAGATACGCAGTATTTT.

The rearrangement links TRBV7-2 to TRBJ1-4; a possible D gene is TRBD1 (6 bases). V lost 5 bases and J lost 8, with 15 bases in between. The CDR3 is 14 residues long. The germline CDR1 and CDR2 sequences are SGHTA and FQGNSA. As DNA, the CDR3 is TGTGCCAGCAGCCGGGGGGCGGGAGAAGAAAAACTGTTTTTT. As protein: CASSRGAGEEKLFF.

This rearrangement joins TRBV15 to TRBJ1-6; 8 nucleotides align to TRBD1. The CDR3 covers 15 residues. Germline CDR1 and CDR2: LNHNV and YYDKDF (reference sequence). Trimming removed 1 base from V and 13 bases from J; junction bases left unmatched: 9. CDR3 loop: CATSRVDRGRIPLHF. CDR3 DNA sequence: TGTGCCACCAGCAGAGTAGACAGGGGCCGAATTCCCCTCCACTTT.

The gene calls are TRBV10-1 and TRBJ2-1, with TRBD2 matching 12 bases. This CDR3 comprises 14 residues. CDR1 and CDR2 from the germline V gene are WNHNN and SYGVQD (reference sequence). The V segment lost 3 bases and the J segment 10 bases; nucleotides outside the gene matches: 4. In nucleotides, the CDR3 is TGCGCCAGCAGTGACTACCTAGCGGGAGGGGAGCAGTTCTTC. This encodes CASSDYLAGGEQFF.

The V call is TRBV6-5, the J call TRBJ2-7, with D possibly being TRBD2 (6 bases). This CDR3 is built from 15 residues. The germline CDR1 and CDR2 sequences are MNHEY and SVGAGI. Deletions cut 7 bases from V and 0 bases from J, with 16 bases between. The CDR3 sequence is CASKFGTASSYEQYF. As DNA, the CDR3 is TGTGCCAGCAAATTCGGGACTGCGAGCTCCTACGAGCAGTACTTC.

The V call is TRBV3-1 (or the pseudogene TRBV3-2), the J call TRBJ2-2, with D possibly matching TRBD1 (6 bases). CDR3 length: 16 amino acids. V was pared by 2 bases and J by 4 bases, with 14 bases between. Germline V gene lookup returns CDR1 LGHDT and CDR2 YNNKEL (reference sequence). DNA of the CDR3: TGTGCCAGCAGCCAATTTCTAACAGGGTCCACCGGGGAGCTGTTTTTT. It encodes CASSQFLTGSTGELFF.